These 28 T cell receptor beta chains were all obtained from the same sample, sequenced in a study of molecular identifiers for immune sequencing clone quantification. A single record per CDR3 protein comes from TCRdb applying MiXCR to the PCR reads. The sample lists approximately 320,000 distinct CDR3 sequences; roughly 24% were seen once. The specimen was naive CD8+ T cells from blood, with Jurkat cell RNA spiked in. Described subset: FACS-sorted CD8+CD4-CCR7+CD45RA+ naive T cells. The receptors were gathered from a human donor in good health. Some libraries in this study had Jurkat cell RNA spiked in.

The sample holds a few counts of this clonotype. The chain recombines TRBV29-1 with TRBJ2-7; 7 bases are shared with TRBD2. The germline V gene encodes CDR1 SQVTM and CDR2 ANQGSEA. Germline trimming cut 7 bases from V and 4 bases from J; bases unmatched to any gene: 13. The length of the CDR3 is 14 residues. DNA for the CDR3: TGCAGCGCCAGACCGGGACTATCACCTTACGAGCAGTACTTC. Its protein is CSARPGLSPYEQYF.

As regards this clonotype: This sequence may be a read error, since a much larger clone differs from it by one base. This rearrangement joins TRBV14 to TRBJ1-1, with D tentatively TRBD1 (5 bases). Deletions cut 2 bases from V and 6 bases from J, with 13 bases between. The V gene's germline CDR1 is SGHDN and CDR2 FVKESK. The CDR3 totals 14 residues. CDR3 protein: CASSQSGGSAEAFF. CDR3 sequence (DNA): TGTGCCAGCAGCCAATCCGGGGGGAGCGCTGAAGCTTTCTTT.

This clonotype showed up just a few times. The chain links TRBV20-1 to TRBJ2-3, with D possibly matching TRBD1 (6 bases). V was pared by 0 bases and J by 3 bases, with 16 bases between. Germline CDR1 and CDR2: DFQATT and SNEGSKA (reference sequence). This CDR3 spans 16 amino acids. The CDR3 nucleotides are TGCAGTGCTAGAGATCTAGCAGGGGCTGGGACAGATACGCAGTATTTT. This codes for CSARDLAGAGTDTQYF.

This clonotype was seen at least ten times. The rearrangement joins TRBV29-1 to TRBJ1-1; no reliable D call. Germline-derived CDR1 and CDR2 are SQVTM and ANQGSEA. V was shortened by 5 bases and J by 7 bases, with 11 bases between the two germline ends. This CDR3 has 11 residues. The DNA for the CDR3 is TGCAGCGTTAAAGTGGCTAGTGAAGCTTTCTTT. Its protein product is CSVKVASEAFF.

Regarding this clonotype: The junction departs from the called germline gene at one end, perhaps through a read error. The genes are TRBV7-2 and TRBJ2-2; a possible D gene is TRBD1 (6 bases). CDR3 size: 12 residues. The germline V gene encodes CDR1 SGHTA and CDR2 FQGNSA. The CDR3 DNA reads as TGTGCCTGCAGAAACAGGGCCGGGGAGCTGTTTTTT. The encoded protein is CACRNRAGELFF. The variable domain in full, with the rest retrieved from reference TRBV7-2 and TRBJ2-2, is GAGVSQSPSNKVTEKGKDVELRCDPISGHTALYWYRQSLGQGLEFLIYFQGNSAPDKSGLPSDRFSAERTGGSVSTLTIQRTQQEDSAVYLCACRNRAGELFFGEGSRLTVL.

This clonotype was picked up many times. The chain employs TRBV28 and TRBJ2-7; D may correspond to TRBD1 or TRBD2 (5 bases each). V shed 6 bases and J shed 1 base, with 16 bases lying between them. Per germline, CDR1 MDHEN and CDR2 SYDVKM. The length of the CDR3 is 15 residues. CDR3 sequence (DNA): TGTGCCAGCAGATTGACAGCGGCCCCATCCTACGAGCAGTACTTC. Translated: CASRLTAAPSYEQYF. Combining the CDR3 with reference TRBV28 and TRBJ2-7 gives the whole variable domain DVKVTQSSRYLVKRTGEKVFLECVQDMDHENMFWYRQDPGLGLRLIYFSYDVKMKEKGDIPEGYSVSREKKERFSLILESASTNQTSMYLCASRLTAAPSYEQYFGPGTRLTVT.

The sample holds a few counts of this clonotype. The V gene is TRBV6-2 or TRBV6-3, the J gene TRBJ2-7; 7 nucleotides align to TRBD1. CDR1 is MNHEY and CDR2 is SVGEGT in the germline V gene. The CDR3 contains 14 residues. V was clipped by 4 bases and J by 0 bases; unmatched bases: 3. The CDR3 DNA reads as TGTGCCAGCAGTTGGGCAGGGGGCTCCTACGAGCAGTACTTC. Encoded protein: CASSWAGGSYEQYF.

This clonotype was seen many times. This chain links TRBV5-1 with TRBJ2-1, with D uncertain. The CDR3 runs 16 residues. The V and J ends lost 2 bases and 2 bases respectively, with 14 bases between them. CDR1 is SGHRS and CDR2 is YFSETQ in the germline V gene. The CDR3 region is CASSLVARRTYNEQFF. The DNA for the CDR3 is TGCGCCAGCAGCTTAGTGGCCCGTCGGACCTACAATGAGCAGTTCTTC.

Worth noting for this clonotype: This may be a read error, as it is one base from a much larger clone. The genes are TRBV6-2 or TRBV6-3 and TRBJ1-5, with a tentative D call TRBD1 (6 bases). The CDR3 is made up of 13 amino acids. The germline V gene encodes CDR1 MNHEY and CDR2 SVGEGT. CDR3 amino acids: CASSADSNPPQHF. As DNA, the CDR3 is TGTGCCAGCAGCGCGGACAGCAATCCGCCCCAGCATTTT.

Note on this clonotype: Since a much larger clone is just one base distant, this may be a read error. The CDR3, as DNA: TGTGCCAGCAGCCCCCATCCTTTGGCGGGGGTCACAGATACGCAGTATTTT. Translation gives CASSPHPLAGVTDTQYF. This sequence joins TRBV12-3 or TRBV12-4 and TRBJ2-3, with 7 positions matching TRBD2. Losses at the gene ends were 6 bases for V and 2 bases for J; bases not matched to a gene: 14. The CDR3 is 17 amino acids.

This clonotype came up many times. This chain connects TRBV29-1 to TRBJ1-1, with D uncertain. The CDR3 has 13 residues. The V end was cut by 2 bases, the J end by 1 base, with 8 bases between. The germline V gene has CDR1 SQVTM and CDR2 ANQGSEA. Here the CDR3 reads CSVERWENTEAFF. Written as DNA, the CDR3 is TGCAGCGTTGAAAGGTGGGAGAACACTGAAGCTTTCTTT.

This clonotype came up a few times. The V call is TRBV4-1, the J call TRBJ1-1; 10 nucleotides align to TRBD1. V lost 4 bases and J lost 0; bases outside the gene matches: 5. CDR1 and CDR2 (germline): MGHRA, YSYEKL. CDR3 length: 16 amino acids. This CDR3 is CASSLGTGAMNTEAFF. Written as DNA, the CDR3 is TGCGCCAGCAGCCTTGGGACAGGGGCCATGAACACTGAAGCTTTCTTT.

The chain has TRBV27 and TRBJ2-7; 7 bases agree with TRBD1. CDR1 and CDR2 (germline): MNHEY, SMNVEV (reference sequence). The CDR3 consists of 13 residues. The V segment lost 10 bases and the J segment 3 bases; nucleotides outside the gene matches: 9. The chain's CDR3 is CATMLTGSYEQYF. The CDR3, as DNA: TGTGCCACCATGCTGACAGGGAGCTACGAGCAGTACTTC.

This clonotype has a handful of counts. V usage is TRBV20-1 and J usage is TRBJ2-5; 12 bases agree with TRBD2. The CDR3 has 16 amino acids. Trimming cost V 1 base and J 7 bases; bases outside gene matches: 10. The germline CDR1 and CDR2 sequences are DFQATT and SNEGSKA (reference sequence). Here the CDR3 DNA reads TGCAGTGCTAGAGTTACTAGCGGGGGGCCACCGGGGACCCAGTACTTC. Translated: CSARVTSGGPPGTQYF.

Note on this clonotype: A single base separates this from a much larger clone, so it may be a read error. This rearrangement joins TRBV7-9 to TRBJ2-5; D ambiguous. The CDR3 runs to 14 residues. Germline CDR1 is SEHNR and CDR2 is FQNEAQ (reference sequence). The DNA for the CDR3 is TGTGCCAGCAGCTTAGGACCTTTCCAAGAGACCCAGTGCTTC. Encoded protein: CASSLGPFQETQCF.

This clonotype has ten or more counts. This chain connects TRBV5-6 to TRBJ1-2, with a tentative D call TRBD1 (5 bases). The CDR3 runs 14 residues. V lost 3 bases to trimming and J lost 3 bases, with 12 bases between them. CDR1 is SGHDT and CDR2 is YYEEEE in the germline V gene. CDR3: CASSSGQAHYGYTF. The CDR3 nucleotides are TGTGCCAGCAGCTCCGGACAAGCGCACTATGGCTACACCTTC.

In the case of this clonotype: A much larger clone differs by one base, so this may be a read error. The chain uses TRBV9 and TRBJ2-2; D might be TRBD2 (6 bases). Germline values: CDR1 SGDLS, CDR2 YYNGEE. The CDR3 is 16 residues long. V was pared by 1 base and J by 6 bases, with 16 bases between. CDR3 coding DNA: TGTGCCAGCAGCGTACGGGGGAGCCCTAACGCCGGGGAGCTGTTTTTT. Residues: CASSVRGSPNAGELFF.

This clonotype was observed a handful of times. Sequence at one end of the junction differs from germline and may be a read error. The chain links TRBV4-3 to TRBJ2-5; a possible D gene is TRBD2 (5 bases). Germline lookup yields CDR1 LGHNA and CDR2 YSLEER. The CDR3 totals 16 residues. CDR3 nucleotides: TGCGCCAGCAGTCAAGATCGGAGCGGAACTCAAGAGACCCAGTACTTC. Translated, it gives CASSQDRSGTQETQYF.

The V and J genes are TRBV28 and TRBJ1-3, with D maybe TRBD1 (5 bases). V gave up 3 bases and J gave up 0 bases, with 15 bases separating them. CDR3 length: 17 amino acids. Per germline, CDR1 MDHEN and CDR2 SYDVKM. Here the CDR3 DNA reads TGTGCCAGCAGTTTTTCCGACAGCCACTTCTCTGGAAACACCATATATTTT. It encodes CASSFSDSHFSGNTIYF.

The gene calls are TRBV6-5 and TRBJ1-1, with TRBD1 as a possible D gene (5 bases). The CDR3 runs to 16 residues. V was cut by 0 bases and J by 4 bases, with 15 bases left in between. CDR1 and CDR2 (germline): MNHEY, SVGAGI. Here the CDR3 reads CASSYSNRFGGTEAFF. The CDR3 DNA reads as TGTGCCAGCAGTTACTCAAACAGGTTCGGGGGCACTGAAGCTTTCTTT.

The chain couples TRBV28 to TRBJ2-3; 13 nucleotides match TRBD2. The CDR3 extends over 15 amino acids. The germline CDR1 and CDR2 sequences are MDHEN and SYDVKM. Trimming removed 5 bases from V and 4 bases from J; junction bases left unmatched: 3. The CDR3 sequence is CASSGLAGDADTQYF. CDR3 sequence (DNA): TGTGCCAGCAGTGGACTAGCGGGGGACGCAGATACGCAGTATTTT. Drawing the rest from reference TRBV28 and TRBJ2-3, the complete variable domain is DVKVTQSSRYLVKRTGEKVFLECVQDMDHENMFWYRQDPGLGLRLIYFSYDVKMKEKGDIPEGYSVSREKKERFSLILESASTNQTSMYLCASSGLAGDADTQYFGPGTRLTVL.

Remarks on this clonotype: Mismatch with germline at one junction end may stem from a read error. The chain combines TRBV19 with TRBJ2-7; possible D gene TRBD2, 6 bases. There are 13 residues in the CDR3. Germline V gene data show CDR1 as LNHDA and CDR2 as SQIVND (reference sequence). CDR3 sequence (DNA): TGTGCCAGTAGTAGCGGGATCTCCTACGATCAGTACTTC. This sequence encodes CASSSGISYDQYF.

The chain couples TRBV7-6 to TRBJ2-5; no definite D call. Trimming took off 2 bases at V and 5 bases at J, with 6 bases between the two ends. Germline CDR1 reads SGHVS; CDR2 reads FNYEAQ. CDR3 size: 12 residues. This chain's CDR3 is CASSLWAETQYF. DNA of the CDR3: TGTGCCAGCAGCTTATGGGCCGAGACCCAGTACTTC.

This rearrangement joins TRBV6-2 or TRBV6-3 to TRBJ2-5; D unclear. Germline lookup yields CDR1 MNHEY and CDR2 SVGEGT. The CDR3 consists of 14 residues. The V and J ends lost 6 bases and 1 base respectively, with 12 bases between them. The CDR3 coding sequence is TGTGCCAGCAGACGAATGGATCTCCAAGAGACCCAGTACTTC. This codes for CASRRMDLQETQYF.

CDR3 DNA: TGCGCCAGCAGCCCCGGGACAGCCACTGAAGCTTTCTTT. Its protein product is CASSPGTATEAFF. The V and J genes are TRBV4-1 and TRBJ1-1, with 7 bases identical to TRBD1. Germline trimming cut 4 bases from V and 4 bases from J; bases unmatched to any gene: 3. CDR1 MGHRA and CDR2 YSYEKL come from the germline V gene. The length of the CDR3 is 13 residues.

This clonotype was seen once. Being one base from a much bigger clone, this may be a read error. CDR3 sequence reads: CASGLVLGRASVLTF. CDR3 nucleotide sequence: TGTGCTAGTGGTTTGGTATTAGGAAGGGCCAGCGTCCTGACTTTC. V and J are TRBV12-5 and TRBJ2-6; D is ambiguous. Germline CDR1 is LGHNT and CDR2 is FRNRAP. CDR3 length: 15 amino acids.

Notes on this clonotype: The germline gene is not matched at one end of the junction; a read error may be the cause. V gene TRBV7-9 combines with J gene TRBJ2-2; 8 bases align to TRBD2. Germline CDR1 and CDR2: SEHNR and FQNEAQ (reference sequence). The CDR3 has 16 amino acids. DNA of the CDR3: TGTGCCAGCCTCGATAGCGGGATCCCCAACACCGGGGAGCTGATATTT. Its protein product is CASLDSGIPNTGELIF.

This sequence joins TRBV19 and TRBJ1-4, with D possibly TRBD1 on 5 matching bases. CDR3 length: 16 amino acids. Germline CDR1 is LNHDA and CDR2 is SQIVND (reference sequence). The V and J ends lost 4 bases and 5 bases respectively, with 17 bases between them. The chain's CDR3 is CASSNGRDGPNEKLFF. DNA of the CDR3: TGTGCCAGTAGTAACGGCCGGGACGGACCAAATGAAAAACTGTTTTTT.